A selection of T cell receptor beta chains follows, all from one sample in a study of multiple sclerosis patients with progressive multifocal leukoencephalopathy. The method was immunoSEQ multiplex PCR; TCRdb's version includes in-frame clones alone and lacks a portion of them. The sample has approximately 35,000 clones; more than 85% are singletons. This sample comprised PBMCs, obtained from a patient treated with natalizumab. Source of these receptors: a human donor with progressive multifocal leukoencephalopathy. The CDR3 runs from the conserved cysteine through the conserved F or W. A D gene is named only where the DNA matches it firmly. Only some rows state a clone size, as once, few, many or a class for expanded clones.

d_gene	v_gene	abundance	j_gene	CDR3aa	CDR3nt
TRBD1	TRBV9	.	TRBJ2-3	CASSVGTGGGDTQYF	TGTGCCAGCAGCGTAGGGACAGGGGGTGGAGATACGCAGTATTTT
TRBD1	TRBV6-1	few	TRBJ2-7	CASSAGTGVYEQYF	TGTGCCAGCAGCGCCGGGACAGGGGTTTACGAGCAGTACTTC
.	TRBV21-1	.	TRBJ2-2	CASPREAGELFF	TGTGCCAGCCCTAGGGAAGCCGGGGAGCTGTTTTTT
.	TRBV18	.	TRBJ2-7	CASSLLTGIEQYF	TGTGCCAGCTCTCTCCTTACCGGCATCGAGCAGTACTTC
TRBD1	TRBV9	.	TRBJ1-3	CASSNTGTGGNTIYF	TGTGCCAGCAGCAACACCGGGACAGGCGGAAACACCATATATTTT
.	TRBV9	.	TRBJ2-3	CASSPPGPGDTQYF	TGTGCCAGCAGCCCTCCGGGACCGGGCGATACGCAGTATTTT
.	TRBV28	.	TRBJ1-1	CASSLIEQPAFF	TGTGCCAGCAGTTTAATAGAGCAACCGGCTTTCTTT
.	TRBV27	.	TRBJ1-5	CASSSGQYNQPQHF	TGTGCCAGCAGTTCTGGACAGTACAATCAGCCCCAGCATTTT
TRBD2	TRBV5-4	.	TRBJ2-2	CASSPTSGSSGELFF	TGTGCCAGCAGCCCAACTAGCGGGAGCTCGGGGGAGCTGTTTTTT
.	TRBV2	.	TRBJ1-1	CASIREVNTEAFF	TGTGCCAGCATCCGGGAAGTGAACACTGAAGCTTTCTTT
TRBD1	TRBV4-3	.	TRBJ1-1	CASSQQQYGQDGAFF	TGCGCCAGCAGCCAACAACAATACGGACAGGACGGAGCTTTCTTT
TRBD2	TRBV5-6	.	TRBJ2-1	CASSLGAGSYNEQFF	TGTGCCAGCAGCTTGGGAGCGGGATCCTACAATGAGCAGTTCTTC
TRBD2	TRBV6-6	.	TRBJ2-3	CASSLAGVGDTQYF	TGTGCCAGCAGCCTAGCGGGAGTGGGAGATACGCAGTATTTT
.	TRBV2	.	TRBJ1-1	CATKSQGRVNTEAFF	TGTGCCACCAAGAGCCAGGGCAGGGTGAACACTGAAGCTTTCTTT
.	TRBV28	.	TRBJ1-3	CASSSQGPGNTIYF	TGTGCCAGCAGCTCACAGGGTCCTGGAAACACCATATATTTT
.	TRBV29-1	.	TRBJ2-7	CSVDTPKAEQYF	TGCAGCGTTGACACTCCGAAGGCCGAGCAGTACTTC
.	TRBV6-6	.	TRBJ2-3	CASGTRDTQYF	TGTGCCAGCGGAACAAGAGATACGCAGTATTTT
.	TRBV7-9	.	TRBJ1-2	CASSLDAQTVVGGYTF	TGTGCCAGCAGCTTAGACGCCCAGACAGTTGTGGGTGGCTACACCTTC
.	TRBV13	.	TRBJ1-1	CASSARENTEAFF	TGTGCCAGCAGCGCTAGAGAGAACACTGAAGCTTTCTTT
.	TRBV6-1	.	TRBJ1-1	CASSEMSAGSTEAFF	TGTGCCAGCAGTGAAATGTCGGCCGGGAGTACTGAAGCTTTCTTT
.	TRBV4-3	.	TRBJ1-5	CASSHKGFLSNQPQHF	TGCGCCAGCAGCCACAAGGGGTTTCTGAGCAATCAGCCCCAGCATTTT
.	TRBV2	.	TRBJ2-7	CASSERRSEQYF	TGTGCCAGCAGTGAAAGGAGGTCGGAGCAGTACTTC
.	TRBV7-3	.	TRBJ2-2	CASSLRRSTWESAGELFF	TGTGCCAGCAGCTTAAGAAGGAGTACGTGGGAGTCAGCCGGGGAGCTGTTTTTT
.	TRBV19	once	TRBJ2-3	CASSMELAGTSTDTQYF	TGTGCCAGTAGTATGGAGCTCGCGGGTACTAGCACAGATACGCAGTATTTT
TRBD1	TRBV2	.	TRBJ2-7	CASRGTAFFEQYF	TGTGCCAGCAGGGGGACAGCCTTTTTCGAGCAGTACTTC
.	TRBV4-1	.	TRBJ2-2	CASSSRGDTGELFF	TGCGCCAGCAGCAGTCGCGGAGACACCGGGGAGCTGTTTTTT
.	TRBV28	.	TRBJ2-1	CASSLPTQGNEQFF	TGTGCCAGCAGTTTACCAACACAGGGTAATGAGCAGTTCTTC
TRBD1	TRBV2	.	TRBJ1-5	CASSDGTGGNQPQHF	TGTGCCAGCAGTGACGGGACAGGGGGCAATCAGCCCCAGCATTTT
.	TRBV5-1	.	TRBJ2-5	CASSAQGETQYF	TGCGCCAGCAGCGCACAGGGAGAGACCCAGTACTTC
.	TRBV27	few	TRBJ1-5	CASSRTRNQPQHF	TGTGCCAGCAGCCGGACGCGCAATCAGCCCCAGCATTTT
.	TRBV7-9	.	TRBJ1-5	CASSFSGFSNQPQHF	TGTGCCAGCAGCTTCTCGGGTTTTAGCAATCAGCCCCAGCATTTT
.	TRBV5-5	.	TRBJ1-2	CASSTGQSGRYGYTF	TGTGCCAGCAGCACGGGGCAGTCAGGGAGGTATGGCTACACCTTC
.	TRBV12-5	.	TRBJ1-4	CASGLDRVREEKLFF	TGTGCTAGTGGTTTGGACAGGGTACGGGAAGAAAAACTGTTTTTT
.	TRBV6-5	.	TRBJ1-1	CAIRDGSSTEAFF	TGTGCCATCCGTGACGGGAGTAGCACTGAAGCTTTCTTT
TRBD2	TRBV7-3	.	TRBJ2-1	CASRAAGGWYNEQFF	TGTGCCAGCAGGGCAGCGGGAGGTTGGTACAATGAGCAGTTCTTC
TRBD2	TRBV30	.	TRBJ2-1	CAWSLTSGRPNNEQFF	TGTGCCTGGAGTCTTACTAGCGGGAGGCCGAACAATGAGCAGTTCTTC
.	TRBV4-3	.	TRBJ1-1	CASSQAEGTEAFF	TGCGCCAGCAGCCAGGCGGAGGGCACTGAAGCTTTCTTT
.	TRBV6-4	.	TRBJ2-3	CASSEQGYPDTQYF	TGTGCCAGCAGTGAACAGGGATATCCAGATACGCAGTATTTT
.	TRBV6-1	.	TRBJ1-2	CASNLGRGYGYTF	TGTGCCAGCAATTTAGGCAGAGGATATGGCTACACCTTC
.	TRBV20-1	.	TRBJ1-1	CSARFSREAFF	TGCAGTGCTAGGTTTAGCCGTGAAGCTTTCTTT
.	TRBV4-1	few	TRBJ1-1	CASSQDMMGSAGNTEAFF	TGCGCCAGCAGCCAAGATATGATGGGTTCAGCCGGGAACACTGAAGCTTTCTTT
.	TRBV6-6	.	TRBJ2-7	CASKEGPLTYEQYF	TGTGCCAGCAAGGAGGGGCCCCTCACCTACGAGCAGTACTTC